What follows describes a single T cell receptor (beta chain). The use of a sample-barcoded 5' primer and a J-beta primer mix characterized a second PCR of about 7 to 12 cycles. TCRdb called the 5' RACE reads again in MiXCR, with one record for every CDR3 protein. The sample lists 450,000 to 650,000 distinct CDR3 sequences, nearly 25% seen once, with around 10% in the top ten. This specimen comes from a study of blood T cells in healthy people across ages. The germline V gene encodes CDR1 SQVTM and CDR2 ANQGSEA. CDR3 length: 13 amino acids. The V gene end was trimmed by 7 bases and the J gene end by 5 bases; junction bases not matched to a gene: 3. The same data also contributed to another study, on T cells of mothers and their children.

V and J are TRBV29-1 and TRBJ2-2, with 11 bases matching TRBD1. Sequencing used blood. The origin of this receptor is a boy aged 10-17 years in good health. CDR3 sequence reads: CSGDRGGTGELFF. The CDR3 region has the DNA TGCAGCGGGGACAGGGGGGGGACCGGGGAGCTGTTTTTT.